A single sample is the source of the 17 T cell receptor beta chains below, sequenced in a study of identical twins. MiXCR, run by TCRdb on the 5' RACE reads, gives a single entry per CDR3 protein. The table shows 1.5 million to 2 million distinct CDR3 sequences, with 25% to 35% occurring only once. The sample was cord blood. The receptors stem from a newborn girl in good health.

In its sample, this clonotype was seen once. V is TRBV5-1 and J is TRBJ1-1, with D maybe TRBD1 (5 bases). Germline CDR1 is SGHRS and CDR2 is YFSETQ. CDR3 length equals 16 residues. V lost 0 bases and J lost 0, with 12 bases in between. CDR3: CASSLEGVRMNTEAFF. CDR3 sequence (DNA): TGCGCCAGCAGCTTGGAAGGGGTCAGGATGAACACTGAAGCTTTCTTT.

The table lists this clonotype with many counts. J is TRBJ2-3 and V is TRBV20-1; 11 bases align to TRBD2. Trimming took 0 bases from V and 1 from J; bases not matched to a gene: 0. Per germline, CDR1 DFQATT and CDR2 SNEGSKA (reference sequence). The CDR3 sequence is 15 residues long. The CDR3: CSARELAGGTDTQYF. The DNA of the CDR3 is TGCAGTGCTAGAGAACTAGCGGGGGGCACAGATACGCAGTATTTT.

CDR3 loop: CASSSRLAVSSYNEQFF. CDR3 in DNA: TGTGCCAGCAGCTCTAGACTAGCGGTGAGCTCCTACAATGAGCAGTTCTTC. V usage is TRBV9 and J usage is TRBJ2-1, with 9 bases fitting TRBD2. The V gene end was trimmed by 4 bases and the J gene end by 0 bases; junction bases not matched to a gene: 8. CDR1 and CDR2 (germline): SGDLS, YYNGEE. The CDR3 extends over 17 amino acids.

The chain employs TRBV27 and TRBJ2-3, with 9 bases aligning to TRBD1. Unmatched junction bases numbered 4, after V lost 1 base and J lost 5 bases. The CDR3 totals 15 residues. From germline, CDR1 is MNHEY and CDR2 SMNVEV (reference sequence). CDR3 residues: CASSLWGQGGDTQYF. CDR3 DNA: TGTGCCAGCAGTTTATGGGGACAGGGAGGAGATACGCAGTATTTT.

V and J are TRBV3-1 and TRBJ2-7, with D perhaps matching TRBD2 (6 bases). Germline V lookup: CDR1 LGHDT, CDR2 YNNKEL (reference sequence). This CDR3 spans 14 amino acids. V lost 4 bases and J 7 bases, leaving 17 bases between the germline ends. Here the CDR3 reads CASSRGTLYNEQYF. In nucleotides, the CDR3 is TGTGCCAGCAGCCGTGGGACTCTCTACAATGAGCAGTACTTC.

The chain couples TRBV11-2 to TRBJ2-3; TRBD1 agrees at 9 bases. Germline V gives CDR1 SGHAT, CDR2 FQNNGV. This CDR3 contains 12 residues. V gave up 6 bases and J gave up 12 bases; unmatched junction bases: 7. The CDR3 loop is CASRRTGVTQYF. DNA of the CDR3: TGTGCCAGCAGGAGGACAGGGGTAACTCAGTATTTT.

This chain joins TRBV12-3 or TRBV12-4 and TRBJ1-1, with TRBD1 matching over 7 bases. The CDR3 contains 15 residues. After removal of 3 bases from V and 1 base from J, the junction contained 5 bases not matched to a gene. CDR3 DNA: TGTGCCAGCAGTTTTTGTAGGACAGGGAACACTGAAGCTTTCTTT. It codes for CASSFCRTGNTEAFF.

This clonotype was found a few times. The rearrangement uses TRBV2 and TRBJ2-1, with no clear D. The CDR3 has 12 amino acids. Trimming took off 6 bases at V and 8 bases at J, with 11 bases between the two ends. Germline loops: CDR1 SNHLY, CDR2 FYNNEI. CDR3 DNA sequence: TGTGCCAGCAGAACGCCCCTAGATGAGCAGTTCTTC. This gives the protein CASRTPLDEQFF.

The table lists this clonotype with a few counts. One junction end does not reproduce the germline sequence, and a read error may be involved. The chain recombines TRBV7-7 with TRBJ2-1, with D unresolved. CDR3 size: 17 residues. Germline V CDR1 and CDR2: SSHAT, FNYEAQ (reference sequence). CDR3 sequence reads: CASSLRSVPSSYNEQFF. CDR3 DNA sequence: TGTGCTAGCAGCCTCCGTAGTGTCCCTAGCTCCTACAATGAGCAGTTCTTC.

This clonotype was detected only a few times. The rearrangement joins TRBV6-9 to TRBJ2-7, with 10 bases that match TRBD2. CDR3 size: 19 residues. Germline assignment: CDR1 MNHGY and CDR2 SVAAGI. Trimming took 6 bases from V and 1 from J; bases not matched to a gene: 18. CDR3: CASSSYWGTGTSASYEQYF. The CDR3 DNA is TGTGCCAGCAGCAGTTATTGGGGAACCGGGACTAGCGCTTCCTACGAGCAGTACTTC.

This clonotype was detected many times. The chain couples TRBV24-1 to TRBJ2-1; D unclear. Trimming removed 1 base from V and 7 bases from J, with 1 base in between. CDR3 length: 11 residues. Germline CDR1 is KGHDR and CDR2 is SFDVKD. In DNA, the CDR3 is TGTGCCACCAGTGATTTAAATGAGCAGTTCTTC. Its translation is CATSDLNEQFF.

The chain combines TRBV10-3 with TRBJ1-1, with D unresolved. Germline CDR1 reads ENHRY; CDR2 reads SYGVKD. V lost 4 bases to trimming and J lost 1 base, with 16 bases between them. There are 16 residues in the CDR3. This chain's CDR3 is CAISGAFGVGNTEAFF. Here the CDR3 DNA reads TGTGCCATCAGTGGGGCCTTTGGTGTCGGGAACACTGAAGCTTTCTTT.

This clonotype was counted many times. The chain has TRBV28 and TRBJ2-6; D is perhaps TRBD2 (6 bases). The CDR3 has 13 residues. V was cut by 6 bases and J by 4 bases, with 7 bases left in between. In germline, CDR1 is MDHEN, CDR2 SYDVKM. This chain's CDR3 is CASRGRGANVLTF. The DNA for the CDR3 is TGTGCCAGCAGGGGGAGGGGGGCCAACGTCCTGACTTTC.

This clonotype was detected ten times or more. The chain joins TRBV29-1 to TRBJ1-2, with a possible D match to TRBD1 (6 bases). The CDR3 extends over 15 amino acids. V gave up 6 bases and J gave up 2 bases, with 19 bases separating them. From germline, CDR1 is SQVTM and CDR2 ANQGSEA. CDR3 residues: CSVGKNRERNYGYTF. The CDR3 coding sequence is TGCAGCGTCGGGAAGAACAGGGAAAGGAACTATGGCTACACCTTC. Supplemented by reference TRBV29-1 and TRBJ1-2, the full variable domain reads SAVISQKPSRDICQRGTSLTIQCQVDSQVTMMFWYRQQPGQSLTLIATANQGSEATYESGFVIDKFPISRPNLTFSTLTVSNMSPEDSSIYLCSVGKNRERNYGYTFGSGTRLTVV.

In its sample, this clonotype was seen a few times. The J gene is TRBJ2-1, the V gene TRBV18, with no clear D. The J call may be faulty, since TRBJ2-7 better matches the DNA end. Germline CDR1 KGHSH, CDR2 LQKENI. This CDR3 has 15 residues. This chain's CDR3 is CASSPVPSSYNEQYF. CDR3 sequence (DNA): TGTGCCAGCTCACCCGTCCCAAGCTCCTACAATGAGCAGTACTTC.

This clonotype turned up a few times. The V gene is TRBV7-2, the J gene TRBJ2-1, with 12 bases matching TRBD2. CDR1 is SGHTA and CDR2 is FQGNSA in the germline V gene. J was trimmed by 2 bases and V by 3 bases; bases with no gene match: 5. This CDR3 comprises 17 residues. CDR3 region: CASSFPSGGVTYNEQFF. The CDR3 DNA reads as TGTGCCAGCAGCTTCCCTAGCGGGGGGGTAACCTACAATGAGCAGTTCTTC.

The chain carries TRBV7-8 and TRBJ2-7; 7 bases align to TRBD1. From germline, CDR1 is SGHVS and CDR2 FQNEAQ. The CDR3 has 17 amino acids. With V trimmed by 2 bases and J by 4 bases, 14 bases remained unmatched. The CDR3: CASSLPSRTGVGYEQYF. In nucleotides, the CDR3 is TGTGCCAGCAGCTTACCCAGTCGAACAGGGGTAGGGTACGAGCAGTACTTC.